The 2 T cell receptor beta chains in this list originate from one sample, sequenced in a study of T-cell memory formation after mild COVID-19. Each CDR3 protein is one row after TCRdb ran MiXCR on the 5' RACE reads. Found here are around 500,000 distinct CDR3 sequences, about 18% of them singletons; the top ten hold more than 9%. Sequenced: PBMCs or a T cell subset sorted from them (not recorded which). The receptor set was obtained from an adult woman who had mild COVID-19 (a few samples of this study predate the infection). Cell type and time point are not known.

This clonotype has more than one count but fewer than ten. The chain joins TRBV25-1 to TRBJ1-6; D unclear. Germline values: CDR1 MGHDK, CDR2 SYGVNS. Trimming cost V 1 base and J 4 bases, with 8 bases left between them. The CDR3 contains 15 residues. CDR3 DNA: TGTGCCAGCAGTGAATCATATCAGTATAATTCACCCCTCCACTTT. This gives the protein CASSESYQYNSPLHF. The full variable domain, in which reference TRBV25-1 and TRBJ1-6 provide the parts outside the CDR3, is EADIYQTPRYLVIGTGKKITLECSQTMGHDKMYWYQQDPGMELHLIHYSYGVNSTEKGDLSSESTVSRIRTEHFPLTLESARPSHTSQYLCASSESYQYNSPLHFGNGTRLTVT.

In its sample, this clonotype was seen a few times. This rearrangement joins TRBV5-1 to TRBJ2-3; D is perhaps TRBD2 (7 bases). Trimming took off 2 bases at V and 2 bases at J, with 15 bases between the two ends. This CDR3 spans 16 amino acids. Germline V gives CDR1 SGHRS, CDR2 YFSETQ. As DNA, the CDR3 is TGCGCCAGCAGCTTAGGGGGGGCAGATTTCACAGATACGCAGTATTTT. This translates into CASSLGGADFTDTQYF. The full variable domain, completed using reference TRBV5-1 and TRBJ2-3, is KAGVTQTPRYLIKTRGQQVTLSCSPISGHRSVSWYQQTPGQGLQFLFEYFSETQRNKGNFPGRFSGRQFSNSRSEMNVSTLELGDSALYLCASSLGGADFTDTQYFGPGTRLTVL.